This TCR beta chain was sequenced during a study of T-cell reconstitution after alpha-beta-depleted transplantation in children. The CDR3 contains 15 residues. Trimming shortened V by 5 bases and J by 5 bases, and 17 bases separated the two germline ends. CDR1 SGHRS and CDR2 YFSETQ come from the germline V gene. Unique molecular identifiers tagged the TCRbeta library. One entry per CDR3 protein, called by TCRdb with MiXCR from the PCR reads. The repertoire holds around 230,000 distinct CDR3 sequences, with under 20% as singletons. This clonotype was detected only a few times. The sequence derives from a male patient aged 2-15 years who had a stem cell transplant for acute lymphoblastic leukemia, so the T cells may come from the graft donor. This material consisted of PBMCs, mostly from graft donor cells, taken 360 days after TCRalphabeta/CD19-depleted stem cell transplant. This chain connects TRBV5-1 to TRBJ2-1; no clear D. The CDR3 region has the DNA TGCGCCAGCAGGCCTCTTAAGGACGGCCACAATGAGCAGTTCTTC. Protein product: CASRPLKDGHNEQFF.